This entry is about one T cell receptor (beta chain). The antigen remains unidentified. This CDR3 is 15 amino acids long. CDR1 is LNHDA and CDR2 is SQIVND in the germline V gene (reference sequence). V was pared by 5 bases and J by 7 bases, with 10 bases of the junction left unmatched. The data are from a study of cytomegalovirus exposure and HLA in healthy donors. Study-level points and caveats: An apparent linkage of common viral pathogens to several of the most significant clusters emerged in a later analysis. In vitro confirmation showed a few CMV-associated chains to be CMV antigen specific. An analysis done earlier found most TCR beta V segments productive about 87% or about 30% of the time.

Primers included in the PCR were 60 Vbeta and 13 Jbeta primers. The protocol was immunoSEQ multiplex PCR, while the TCRdb copy is restricted to in-frame clones and leaves out a portion. The sample contains 200,000 to 250,000 clones, 60% to 80% of which appear only once. The chain has TRBV19 and TRBJ1-4; 7 positions agree with TRBD1. Source material: PBMCs. The TCR sequence derives from a man aged 18 to 30 in good health and CMV-seronegative. This chain's CDR3 is CASSAGTAWGEKLFF. CDR3 coding DNA: TGTGCCAGTAGTGCCGGGACAGCCTGGGGTGAAAAACTGTTTTTT.